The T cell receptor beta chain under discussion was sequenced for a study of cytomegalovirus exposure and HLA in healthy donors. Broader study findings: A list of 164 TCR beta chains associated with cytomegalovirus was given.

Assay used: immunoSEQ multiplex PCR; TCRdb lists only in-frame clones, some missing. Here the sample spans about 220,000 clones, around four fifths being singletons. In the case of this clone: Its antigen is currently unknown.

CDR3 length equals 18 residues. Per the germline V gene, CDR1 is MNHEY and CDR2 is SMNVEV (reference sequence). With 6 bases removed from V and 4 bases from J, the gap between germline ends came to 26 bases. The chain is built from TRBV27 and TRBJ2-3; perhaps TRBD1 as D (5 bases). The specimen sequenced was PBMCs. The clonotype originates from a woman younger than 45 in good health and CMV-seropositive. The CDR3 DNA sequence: TGTGCCAGCAGCCCGACAGTTAGGTGGGCCCCCTCACCAGATACGCAGTATTTT. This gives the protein CASSPTVRWAPSPDTQYF.